These 10 T cell receptor beta chains originate from one sample sequenced in a study of identical twins. Each CDR3 protein gets one entry after TCRdb re-called the 5' RACE reads with MiXCR. This table holds about 1.7 million distinct CDR3 sequences, 32% found once. The sequenced material came from cord blood. The origin of the receptors is a newborn girl in good health.

This clonotype was detected only a few times. The V gene is TRBV20-1, the J gene TRBJ2-3; D not certain. The CDR3 consists of 14 residues. The V gene lost 4 bases and the J gene lost 5 bases, with 16 bases spanning the gap. Germline V gene sequence: CDR1 DFQATT, CDR2 SNEGSKA (reference sequence). For the CDR3, the DNA is TGCAGTGCTAAAAATCTAGGGTATATAGATACGCAGTATTTT. Protein sequence: CSAKNLGYIDTQYF.

The J gene is TRBJ1-1, the V gene TRBV20-1; no clear D gene. V shed 4 bases and J shed 2 bases, with 11 bases lying between them. The CDR3 loop spans 13 amino acids. The germline V gene has CDR1 DFQATT and CDR2 SNEGSKA (reference sequence). The CDR3 region has the DNA TGCAGTGCTAACTGGGCGACCAACACTGAAGCTTTCTTT. Translation: CSANWATNTEAFF.

The chain has TRBV7-2 and TRBJ2-5; TRBD1 matches at 11 bases. V dropped 5 bases and J dropped 2; count of bases not matched to a gene: 10. This CDR3 spans 17 amino acids. CDR1 and CDR2 (germline): SGHTA, FQGNSA. In nucleotides, the CDR3 is TGTGCCAGCAGCCGTCGGATCCGGGACAGGGGGCAAGAGACCCAGTACTTC. As protein: CASSRRIRDRGQETQYF.

V is TRBV5-1 and J is TRBJ2-1; TRBD1 aligns across 7 bases. Trimming cost V 0 bases and J 4 bases; bases outside gene matches: 7. The CDR3 consists of 16 residues. Looked up from germline, CDR1 is SGHRS and CDR2 is YFSETQ. CDR3 DNA: TGCGCCAGCAGCTTGGGCGACAGGGTCCAATACAATGAGCAGTTCTTC. It is translated as CASSLGDRVQYNEQFF.

There are a few counts of this clonotype. The chain joins TRBV12-5 to TRBJ2-7; TRBD2 matches 7 bases. The CDR3 covers 14 residues. The V and J ends lost 8 bases and 6 bases, in that order; junction bases with no gene match: 13. Germline lookup yields CDR1 LGHNT and CDR2 FRNRAP. CDR3 coding DNA: TGTGCTAGTCGGGAGGTCCCTGGGGGGACCGAGCAGTACTTC. Protein sequence: CASREVPGGTEQYF.

On this clonotype itself: A single base separates this from a much larger clone, so it may be a read error. The chain employs TRBV2 and TRBJ2-5; D gene unclear. The DNA end is a closer match to TRBJ2-7, so the J assignment may be wrong. The germline CDR1 and CDR2 sequences are SNHLY and FYNNEI. The CDR3 sequence is 14 residues long. The CDR3 DNA follows: TGTGCCAGCAGTGAAAGCATTCAGTGGGGCGAGCAGTACTTC. The encoded protein is CASSESIQWGEQYF.

This chain uses TRBV28 with TRBJ2-7; 8 bases agree with TRBD2. J lost 6 bases, V lost 4 bases, and 11 bases had no gene match. The CDR3 covers 15 residues. Per germline, CDR1 MDHEN and CDR2 SYDVKM. The CDR3: CASSSPTGTRSEQYF. The CDR3 coding sequence is TGTGCCAGCAGTTCACCCACCGGGACTAGGTCCGAGCAGTACTTC.

This clonotype was seen repeatedly, ten times or more. The V call is TRBV7-7, the J call TRBJ2-1; possible D gene TRBD1, 8 bases. Gene TRBJ2-7 matches the end of the DNA better, so the J call may be wrong. This CDR3 comprises 14 residues. Germline CDR1 SSHAT, CDR2 FNYEAQ (reference sequence). The CDR3 DNA is TGTGCCAGCAGCAGCGGGACAGGCTCAAACGAGCAGTACTTC. It yields the protein CASSSGTGSNEQYF.

The genes are TRBV12-3 or TRBV12-4 and TRBJ2-1; no clear D gene. CDR3 length equals 14 residues. The ends were cut back, 7 bases at V and 4 bases at J, with 14 bases in the middle. CDR3 DNA: TGTGCCAGCACCACCCCGACACTGTACAATGAGCAGTTCTTC. This translates into CASTTPTLYNEQFF.

The rearrangement joins TRBV6-1 to TRBJ2-2; no firm D call. Germline V gene data show CDR1 as MNHNS and CDR2 as SASEGT. V was trimmed by 5 bases and J by 3 bases, leaving 10 bases between them. The CDR3 contains 14 residues. The CDR3 sequence: CASSITQDTGELFF. The CDR3 coding sequence is TGTGCCAGCAGTATCACTCAGGACACCGGGGAGCTGTTTTTT.